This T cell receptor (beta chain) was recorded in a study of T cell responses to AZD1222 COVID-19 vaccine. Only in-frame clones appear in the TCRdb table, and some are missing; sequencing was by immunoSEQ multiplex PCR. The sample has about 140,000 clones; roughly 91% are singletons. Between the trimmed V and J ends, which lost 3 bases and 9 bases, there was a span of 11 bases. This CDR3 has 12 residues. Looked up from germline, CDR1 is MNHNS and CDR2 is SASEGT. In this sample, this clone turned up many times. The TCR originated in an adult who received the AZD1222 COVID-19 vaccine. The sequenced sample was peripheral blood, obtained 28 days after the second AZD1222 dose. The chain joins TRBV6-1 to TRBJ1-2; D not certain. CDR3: CASSESGRRYTF. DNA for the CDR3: TGTGCCAGCAGTGAGAGTGGGCGCCGCTACACCTTC.